This TCR beta chain comes out of a study of beta chain features in type 1 diabetes. General observations from the study: Whatever favoring of shorter templates PCR might show would apply equally to patients and controls. Fewer insertions but more deletions were seen at VDJ junctions in type 1 diabetes patients. A moderate, significant TCRB CDR3 shortening appeared in type 1 diabetes across four CD4+ subsets.

This clone was observed once. Its cognate antigen is unknown. There was one heparinised blood draw per donor, averaging roughly 120 mL. Sorted CD4+ subsets: naive, central memory, regulatory, stem cell-like memory (CD45RO/CCR7/CD25/CD127/CD95/CD27 panel). The isolated RNA, all of it, was reverse transcribed, so expressed TCRB transcripts were what got sequenced. The method was immunoSEQ multiplex PCR; TCRdb's version includes in-frame clones alone and lacks a portion of them. The sample holds around 56,000 clones, 50% to 55% seen once. The CDR3 covers 13 residues. Germline loops: CDR1 SGHRS, CDR2 YFSETQ. Trimming cost V 1 base and J 3 bases, with 6 bases left between them.

Sequencing was done on a sample of Tregs from blood. The chain employs TRBV5-1 and TRBJ2-3; D unresolved. The sequence derives from a woman aged 40 to 50 with type 1 diabetes. The DNA for the CDR3 is TGCGCCAGCAGCTTGATGGAGACAGATACGCAGTATTTT. Its translation: CASSLMETDTQYF.